These 5 T cell receptor beta chains share one sample of origin, sequenced in a study of T cell changes during pregnancy in multiple sclerosis. Measured with immunoSEQ multiplex PCR; TCRdb has only the in-frame clones, and not every one. The sample records about 67,000 clones, roughly 92% being singletons. Sequencing was performed on peripheral blood, taken in the second trimester of pregnancy. The receptors derive from a female donor with multiple sclerosis, enrolled in a pregnancy study.

The V gene is TRBV7-9, the J gene TRBJ2-3; 8 bases fit TRBD1. J gave up 2 bases and V 8 bases, and 6 bases lay outside the gene matches. The V gene's germline CDR1 is SEHNR and CDR2 FQNEAQ (reference sequence). This CDR3 region has 14 residues. The CDR3 region has the DNA TGTGCCAGCCCAGGGGGCGGGATCACAGATACGCAGTATTTT. Residues: CASPGGGITDTQYF.

The gene calls are TRBV15 and TRBJ2-5, with 8 bases aligning to TRBD2. J gave up 7 bases and V 0 bases, and 13 bases lay outside the gene matches. Germline lookup yields CDR1 LNHNV and CDR2 YYDKDF (reference sequence). CDR3 size: 17 residues. In DNA form, the CDR3 reads TGTGCCACCAGCAGAGATCGGAGCGGGAGTGCGTTAGGGACCCAGTACTTC. This encodes CATSRDRSGSALGTQYF.

The chain couples TRBV29-1 to TRBJ2-1; the match to TRBD2 covers 7 bases. Unmatched junction bases numbered 8, after V lost 5 bases and J lost 10 bases. Germline CDR1 SQVTM, CDR2 ANQGSEA. The CDR3 is made up of 12 amino acids. The CDR3 region has the DNA TGCAGCGTTACTAGCGCGGGCGTAGAGCAGTTCTTC. Residues: CSVTSAGVEQFF.

CDR3 residues: CASSLDTAVSYEQYF. In DNA, the CDR3 is TGTGCCAGCAGCTTAGACACAGCCGTCTCTTACGAGCAGTACTTC. The chain couples TRBV7-6 to TRBJ2-7, with D uncertain. CDR1 and CDR2 (germline): SGHVS, FNYEAQ. The CDR3 totals 15 residues. Between the trimmed V and J ends, which lost 1 base and 4 bases, there was a span of 14 bases.

The chain employs TRBV6-1 and TRBJ2-1, with 11 bases matching TRBD1. With V trimmed by 6 bases and J by 5 bases, 6 bases remained unmatched. This CDR3 is built from 15 residues. Germline-derived CDR1 and CDR2 are MNHNS and SASEGT. CDR3 bases: TGTGCCAGCAGCTTGGACAGGGGGCTCCACAATGAGCAGTTCTTC. Translated: CASSLDRGLHNEQFF.